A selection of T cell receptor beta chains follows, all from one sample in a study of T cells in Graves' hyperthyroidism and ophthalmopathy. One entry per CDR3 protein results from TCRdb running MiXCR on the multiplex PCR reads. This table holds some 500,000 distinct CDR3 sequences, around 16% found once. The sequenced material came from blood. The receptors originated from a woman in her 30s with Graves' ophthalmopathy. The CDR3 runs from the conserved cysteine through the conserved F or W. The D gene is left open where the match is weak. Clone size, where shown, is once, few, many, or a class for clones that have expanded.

TGTGCCAGCTCATCCCTAGCGGGACCGTACAATGAGCAGTTCTTC CASSSLAGPYNEQFF TRBD2 many TRBV18 15 TRBJ2-1
TGTGCCAGCAGCTTAGCGGGCGGGGTCGCTGAAGCTTTCTTT CASSLAGGVAEAFF . few TRBV7-9 14 TRBJ1-1
TGTGCCAGCAGCTTAGCGCTTGAAGATACGCAGTATTTT CASSLALEDTQYF . many TRBV7-6 13 TRBJ2-3
TGCGCCAGCAGCCAAGGGTGGGAGGACGGGAACTATGGCTACACCTTC CASSQGWEDGNYGYTF . . TRBV4-1 16 TRBJ1-2
TGTGCCTGGAGTGTAAACCTGGGGGGCTGCGAGCAGTACTTC CAWSVNLGGCEQYF . . TRBV30 14 TRBJ2-7
TGTGTCAGCAGCGTATCGGGACTATCTGGAAAACTGTTTTTT CVSSVSGLSGKLFF . . TRBV9 14 TRBJ1-4
TGTGCCAGCAGCCCCCATCCGGGGGCCCATCAGCCCCAGCATTTT CASSPHPGAHQPQHF . few TRBV7-2 15 TRBJ1-5
TGTGCCAGCAGTTTAGACAGTAAAGAGACCCAGTACTTC CASSLDSKETQYF . many TRBV12-3/TRBV12-4 13 TRBJ2-5
TGTGCCAGCAGCTTAGCCCACGAGCAGTACTTC CASSLAHEQYF . many TRBV7-2 11 TRBJ2-7
TGTGCCATCAGTGGGACGGCAGCTAATGAAAAACTGTTTTTT CAISGTAANEKLFF . . TRBV10-3 14 TRBJ1-4
TGTGCCAGCAGCTTAGCGTCCGGTGCGGGTGCCGGGGGAGGCTACACCTTC CASSLASGAGAGGGYTF . many TRBV7-9 17 TRBJ1-2
TGTGCCAGCAGTTCGGGACTAGCGGGCCTCAATGAGCAGTTCTTC CASSSGLAGLNEQFF TRBD2 many TRBV12-3/TRBV12-4 15 TRBJ2-1
TGCAGTGCAAAGGACAGCCTTTACAATGAGCAGTTCTTC CSAKDSLYNEQFF . many TRBV20-1 13 TRBJ2-1
TGTGCCAGCAGTTTACAAGGAGGAAGATTTAGCGGGACCTACGAGCAGTACTTC CASSLQGGRFSGTYEQYF TRBD2 few TRBV28 18 TRBJ2-7
TGCAGTGCTAGAGGGGACTTCAAAAACCAAGAGACCCAGTACTTC CSARGDFKNQETQYF . . TRBV20-1 15 TRBJ2-5
TGTGCCAGCAGCCCACGGACAGGGGTTGGCTACACCTTC CASSPRTGVGYTF TRBD1 many TRBV11-2 13 TRBJ1-2
TGTGCCAGTAGTATAGGGCAGGGAAGGGACGAGCAGTACTTC CASSIGQGRDEQYF . few TRBV19 14 TRBJ2-7
TGTGCCAGCAGCTTATATGGATCCGGGGAGCTGTTTTTT CASSLYGSGELFF . many TRBV7-2 13 TRBJ2-2
TGTGCCAGCAGCCAAAGGACTAGCGGGAATGCCTTGGATACGCAGTATTTT CASSQRTSGNALDTQYF TRBD2 . TRBV3-1 17 TRBJ2-3
TGCAGTGCTAGTAGGACAGGGGGAACCTACGAGCAGTACTTC CSASRTGGTYEQYF TRBD1 few TRBV20-1 14 TRBJ2-7
TGTGCCAGCAAAAACACCTGGGCTAGCGGGACGGAGGATGAGCAGTTCTTC CASKNTWASGTEDEQFF TRBD2 many TRBV27 17 TRBJ2-1
TGCAGTGCTAGTTCGGGGGCGTTGAACACTGAAGCTTTCTTT CSASSGALNTEAFF . . TRBV20-1 14 TRBJ1-1
TGTGCCACCAGCAGACTAGCTACCGTTTCTACTTTCACAGATACGCAGTATTTT CATSRLATVSTFTDTQYF . few TRBV15 18 TRBJ2-3
TGTGCCAGCAGTGCGGATGTCTATGGCTACACCTTC CASSADVYGYTF . few TRBV6-1 12 TRBJ1-2
TGCAGTGCTAGCGGGACTAGCGGAGAGCAGTTCTTC CSASGTSGEQFF TRBD2 many TRBV20-1 12 TRBJ2-1
TGTGCCATCAGTGAGGGCTTAGGCACAGATACGCAGTATTTT CAISEGLGTDTQYF . many TRBV10-3 14 TRBJ2-3
TGTGCCAGCTCCCAAGGGGCGGGAGCGACTAGCACAGATACGCAGTATTTT CASSQGAGATSTDTQYF TRBD2 few TRBV18 17 TRBJ2-3
TGTGCCAGCAGCCGCGGACTGGGCTCAGATACGCAGTATTTT CASSRGLGSDTQYF . . TRBV5-6 14 TRBJ2-3
TGTGCCAGCAGTCCTACGTGGGGGGGAGGGACAGATACGCAGTATTTT CASSPTWGGGTDTQYF TRBD2 . TRBV27 16 TRBJ2-3
TGTGCCAGCAGCTTAGCTGTGGATACGCAGTATTTT CASSLAVDTQYF . many TRBV7-9 12 TRBJ2-3
TGTGCCAGCAGTTTAGGAGGGAGGACTGAAGCTTTCTTT CASSLGGRTEAFF . many TRBV28 13 TRBJ1-1
TGTGCCAGCAGCGTAGTTGGGACTTCAGAGCAGTTCTTC CASSVVGTSEQFF . many TRBV9 13 TRBJ2-1
TGTGCCAGCAGTACAGGGGGTGCCGGGGAGCTGTTTTTT CASSTGGAGELFF TRBD1 . TRBV28 13 TRBJ2-2
TGTGCCAGCAGTGGAGGGCGCCTCTACGAGCAGTACTTC CASSGGRLYEQYF . many TRBV6-1 13 TRBJ2-7
TGTGCCAGCCGGCGGGGCTTGGGTGCCTACGAGCAGTACTTC CASRRGLGAYEQYF . few TRBV27 14 TRBJ2-7
TGCAGTGCCCACGAGGTGCGGAACTATGGCTACACCTTC CSAHEVRNYGYTF . . TRBV20-1 13 TRBJ1-2
TGTGCCATGGGGACTAGTTTCTATGAGCAGTTCTTC CAMGTSFYEQFF TRBD2 . TRBV10-3 12 TRBJ2-1
TGCAGTGCTAGACTATTGGGGGGGGACACGCAGTATTTT CSARLLGGDTQYF TRBD2 . TRBV20-1 13 TRBJ2-3
TGTGCCAGCAGGGCCCGTACAGGTTACGAGCAGTACTTC CASRARTGYEQYF . few TRBV6-1 13 TRBJ2-7
TGTGCCAGTAGTATAGATCTAGGACTAGCGGGAGGGCCCGGAGTGAATGAGCAGTTCTTC CASSIDLGLAGGPGVNEQFF TRBD2 . TRBV19 20 TRBJ2-1
TGCGCCAGCAGCGAGGGGACTGGAAACACCATATATTTT CASSEGTGNTIYF . . TRBV5-1 13 TRBJ1-3
TGCGCCAGCAGCCAAGATAGGGACAGGGGAATAGCCAAAAACATTCAGTACTTC CASSQDRDRGIAKNIQYF TRBD1 . TRBV4-1 18 TRBJ2-4
TGCAGTGCTGGGGGACTAGCGGGATCAGATACGCAGTATTTT CSAGGLAGSDTQYF TRBD2 . TRBV20-1 14 TRBJ2-3
TGTGCCAGCACGGCACAGGGATTAGAGACCCAGTACTTC CASTAQGLETQYF . many TRBV27 13 TRBJ2-5